Listed below are T cell receptor beta chains from one sample, sequenced in a study of cytomegalovirus exposure and HLA in healthy donors. Here immunoSEQ multiplex PCR was the method, and the copy in TCRdb shows in-frame clones only, minus some. The data hold about 190,000 clones, with 70% to 80% observed a single time. Sequencing input: PBMCs. The receptors shown here come from a woman in her twenties or thirties in good health and CMV-seropositive. The CDR3 runs from the conserved cysteine through the conserved F or W. The order of the fields is clone size, D gene, V gene, J gene, CDR3 DNA, CDR3 protein. D genes are given only for firm matches. Size values are once, few and many counts, or a class for expanded clones, and some rows have none.

clone_size: once; d_call: -; v_call: TRBV19; j_call: TRBJ1-1; cdr3_nt: TGTGCCAGTAGAGGGGCAGGCCCTGAAGCTTTCTTT; cdr3_aa: CASRGAGPEAFF
clone_size: -; d_call: -; v_call: TRBV9; j_call: TRBJ2-6; cdr3_nt: TGTGCCAGCAGCATTGGACTCGCAGGAGCCAACGTCCTGACTTTC; cdr3_aa: CASSIGLAGANVLTF
clone_size: few; d_call: TRBD1; v_call: TRBV7-2; j_call: TRBJ1-4; cdr3_nt: TGTGCCAGCAGCTTAGAAATGGCAGGGGGAAAGGAAAAACTGTTTTTT; cdr3_aa: CASSLEMAGGKEKLFF
clone_size: -; d_call: -; v_call: TRBV4-2; j_call: TRBJ1-1; cdr3_nt: TGTGCCAGCAGCCTCAAGAACACTGAAGCTTTCTTT; cdr3_aa: CASSLKNTEAFF
clone_size: -; d_call: TRBD2; v_call: TRBV5-1; j_call: TRBJ2-5; cdr3_nt: TGCGCCAGCAGCTGGGGAGGGGCTAGCGGGGGCCTAGAGACCCAGTACTTC; cdr3_aa: CASSWGGASGGLETQYF
clone_size: -; d_call: -; v_call: TRBV4-2; j_call: TRBJ2-7; cdr3_nt: TGTGCCAGCAGCCAAGTCGGAGGTATGGCTGGCGAGCAGTACTTC; cdr3_aa: CASSQVGGMAGEQYF
clone_size: -; d_call: -; v_call: TRBV7-9; j_call: TRBJ2-5; cdr3_nt: TGTGCCAGCAGCTTTTTGGGAGAAGAGACCCAGTACTTC; cdr3_aa: CASSFLGEETQYF
clone_size: -; d_call: -; v_call: TRBV5-1; j_call: TRBJ1-1; cdr3_nt: TGCGCCAGCAGCGCCGAACCCAGCACTGAAGCTTTCTTT; cdr3_aa: CASSAEPSTEAFF
clone_size: -; d_call: -; v_call: TRBV7-9; j_call: TRBJ2-2; cdr3_nt: TGTGCCAGCAGCTTAGACACCAACACCGGGGAGCTGTTTTTT; cdr3_aa: CASSLDTNTGELFF
clone_size: -; d_call: -; v_call: TRBV29-1; j_call: TRBJ2-3; cdr3_nt: TGCAGCACGGAGGGTACCACAGATACGCAGTATTTT; cdr3_aa: CSTEGTTDTQYF
clone_size: -; d_call: -; v_call: TRBV28; j_call: TRBJ1-1; cdr3_nt: TGTGCCACCCATGAGCCAGGGGCTGAAGCTTTCTTT; cdr3_aa: CATHEPGAEAFF
clone_size: -; d_call: -; v_call: TRBV28; j_call: TRBJ1-4; cdr3_nt: TGTGCCAGCAGGCGGGGACCGGTTGAAAAACTGTTTTTT; cdr3_aa: CASRRGPVEKLFF
clone_size: few; d_call: TRBD1; v_call: TRBV10-3; j_call: TRBJ1-1; cdr3_nt: TGTGCCATCGGTAGACAGGGTAACACTGAAGCTTTCTTT; cdr3_aa: CAIGRQGNTEAFF
clone_size: -; d_call: TRBD1; v_call: TRBV7-9; j_call: TRBJ2-5; cdr3_nt: TGTGCCAGCAGCTTAGGGGACAGACAAGAGACCCAGTACTTC; cdr3_aa: CASSLGDRQETQYF
clone_size: -; d_call: TRBD1; v_call: TRBV4-3; j_call: TRBJ2-6; cdr3_nt: TGCGCCAGCAGCCAGGACAGGGGCTCTGGGGCCAACGTCCTGACTTTC; cdr3_aa: CASSQDRGSGANVLTF
clone_size: -; d_call: TRBD1; v_call: TRBV18; j_call: TRBJ2-1; cdr3_nt: TGTGCCAGCTCTCCTGGACAGGGCTCCTACAATGAGCAGTTCTTC; cdr3_aa: CASSPGQGSYNEQFF
clone_size: -; d_call: -; v_call: TRBV6-5; j_call: TRBJ2-3; cdr3_nt: TGTGCCAGCAGTTACTCGTTTCTGCAGTGGGATACGCAGTATTTT; cdr3_aa: CASSYSFLQWDTQYF
clone_size: -; d_call: -; v_call: TRBV27; j_call: TRBJ2-6; cdr3_nt: TGTGCCAGCAGTTTAGCAGGGGCCCTCTCTGGGGCCAACGTCCTGACTTTC; cdr3_aa: CASSLAGALSGANVLTF
clone_size: -; d_call: -; v_call: TRBV19; j_call: TRBJ2-2; cdr3_nt: TGTGCCAGTAAAGTTTTCAACAGGAACACCGGGGAGCTGTTTTTT; cdr3_aa: CASKVFNRNTGELFF
clone_size: once; d_call: -; v_call: TRBV7-2; j_call: TRBJ1-2; cdr3_nt: TGTGCCAGCAGCTACCAATTGGGAGACTATGGCTACACCTTC; cdr3_aa: CASSYQLGDYGYTF
clone_size: -; d_call: -; v_call: TRBV28; j_call: TRBJ2-6; cdr3_nt: TGTGCCAGCAGTTTAGAAGCATTCCCCTCTGGGGCCAACGTCCTGACTTTC; cdr3_aa: CASSLEAFPSGANVLTF
clone_size: few; d_call: TRBD1; v_call: TRBV5-1; j_call: TRBJ2-1; cdr3_nt: TGCGCCAGCAGCGGACAGGGGGGCTCCTACAATGAGCAGTTCTTC; cdr3_aa: CASSGQGGSYNEQFF
clone_size: -; d_call: TRBD2; v_call: TRBV6-6; j_call: TRBJ2-7; cdr3_nt: TGTGCCAGCAGTTATTCTAGCGGTTATAGCTCCTACGAGCAGTACTTC; cdr3_aa: CASSYSSGYSSYEQYF
clone_size: -; d_call: -; v_call: TRBV5-1; j_call: TRBJ2-7; cdr3_nt: TGCGCCAGCAGTCCACAGGGTTCCTACGAGCAGTACTTC; cdr3_aa: CASSPQGSYEQYF
clone_size: -; d_call: -; v_call: TRBV5-4; j_call: TRBJ1-4; cdr3_nt: TGTGCCAGCAGCTTGGCCCTCGGGGGGCAGAGTGAAAAACTGTTTTTT; cdr3_aa: CASSLALGGQSEKLFF
clone_size: -; d_call: TRBD1; v_call: TRBV5-1; j_call: TRBJ2-3; cdr3_nt: TGCGCCAGCAGCTCACAGGGGGCAGGCACAGATACGCAGTATTTT; cdr3_aa: CASSSQGAGTDTQYF
clone_size: -; d_call: TRBD1; v_call: TRBV10-3; j_call: TRBJ1-5; cdr3_nt: TGTGCCACCCAGGGGGGTACTGGGCGGCATCAGCCCCAGCATTTT; cdr3_aa: CATQGGTGRHQPQHF
clone_size: -; d_call: TRBD2; v_call: TRBV6-1; j_call: TRBJ2-7; cdr3_nt: TGTGCCAGCAGGCCCACTAGCGTTTTCTCCTACGAGCAGTACTTC; cdr3_aa: CASRPTSVFSYEQYF
clone_size: -; d_call: TRBD1; v_call: TRBV11-2; j_call: TRBJ2-5; cdr3_nt: TGTGCCAGCAGCTTACAGGGGGCCTTAGGAGAGACCCAGTACTTC; cdr3_aa: CASSLQGALGETQYF
clone_size: few; d_call: TRBD2; v_call: TRBV6-6; j_call: TRBJ2-5; cdr3_nt: TGTGCCAGTCGAAGGACTAGCGGGAGAGAGACCCAGTACTTC; cdr3_aa: CASRRTSGRETQYF
clone_size: -; d_call: -; v_call: TRBV27; j_call: TRBJ1-1; cdr3_nt: TGTGCCAGCAGTTTCGCACAGAGAACTGAAGCTTTCTTT; cdr3_aa: CASSFAQRTEAFF
clone_size: -; d_call: -; v_call: TRBV2; j_call: TRBJ1-5; cdr3_nt: TGTGCCAGCACGAGACTTAGCAATCAGCCCCAGCATTTT; cdr3_aa: CASTRLSNQPQHF
clone_size: -; d_call: -; v_call: TRBV18; j_call: TRBJ1-5; cdr3_nt: TGTGCCAGCTCATACGGGGTTGACCAGCCCCAGCATTTT; cdr3_aa: CASSYGVDQPQHF
clone_size: -; d_call: -; v_call: TRBV9; j_call: TRBJ1-3; cdr3_nt: TGTGCCAGCAGCCCGGGGGGTAACTCTGGAAACACCATATATTTT; cdr3_aa: CASSPGGNSGNTIYF
clone_size: -; d_call: TRBD1; v_call: TRBV15; j_call: TRBJ1-5; cdr3_nt: TGTGCCACCAGCACGGACAGGAGGAGCAATCAGCCCCAGCATTTT; cdr3_aa: CATSTDRRSNQPQHF
clone_size: -; d_call: TRBD2; v_call: TRBV5-3; j_call: TRBJ2-3; cdr3_nt: TGTGCCAGAAGCTTGGGAACTAGCGGCTACCCGTCCTCCACAGATACGCAGTATTTT; cdr3_aa: CARSLGTSGYPSSTDTQYF
clone_size: -; d_call: -; v_call: TRBV7-8; j_call: TRBJ2-7; cdr3_nt: TGTGCCAGCAGCTTATCACTCATTTCAACCTACGAGCAGTACTTC; cdr3_aa: CASSLSLISTYEQYF
clone_size: -; d_call: TRBD1; v_call: TRBV4-2; j_call: TRBJ1-2; cdr3_nt: TGTGCCAGCAGCCTTGGGACAGACTCCCCTAACTATGGCTACACCTTC; cdr3_aa: CASSLGTDSPNYGYTF
clone_size: -; d_call: -; v_call: TRBV30; j_call: TRBJ2-3; cdr3_nt: TGTGCCTGGAGTGCCTCAAGGATGAGGGTTGGGGATACGCAGTATTTT; cdr3_aa: CAWSASRMRVGDTQYF
clone_size: few; d_call: TRBD1; v_call: TRBV7-9; j_call: TRBJ2-1; cdr3_nt: TGTGCCAGCAGCCTCCGGGACAGGGACCATGAGCAGTTCTTC; cdr3_aa: CASSLRDRDHEQFF
clone_size: few; d_call: -; v_call: TRBV6-6; j_call: TRBJ1-1; cdr3_nt: TGTGCCACCCAAAGGCGGGGGGGCACTGAAGCTTTCTTT; cdr3_aa: CATQRRGGTEAFF
clone_size: -; d_call: -; v_call: TRBV6-1; j_call: TRBJ1-2; cdr3_nt: TGTGCCAGCAGTCAACAGGGTGGCTATGGCTACACCTTC; cdr3_aa: CASSQQGGYGYTF
clone_size: -; d_call: -; v_call: TRBV12-5; j_call: TRBJ2-2; cdr3_nt: TGTGCTAGTGGTTTGGGGCAGGGGCAGAACACCGGGGAGCTGTTTTTT; cdr3_aa: CASGLGQGQNTGELFF
clone_size: -; d_call: TRBD2; v_call: TRBV19; j_call: TRBJ2-1; cdr3_nt: TGTGCCAGTATAGCGGGAGAAAGGAACAATGAGCAGTTCTTC; cdr3_aa: CASIAGERNNEQFF
clone_size: few; d_call: TRBD1; v_call: TRBV2; j_call: TRBJ2-2; cdr3_nt: TGTGCCAGCAATCGGGACAGGGACGGGGAGCTGTTTTTT; cdr3_aa: CASNRDRDGELFF
clone_size: -; d_call: -; v_call: TRBV9; j_call: TRBJ1-1; cdr3_nt: TGTGCCAGCAGCGTAGGGGGGCAGGCCGAAGCTTTCTTT; cdr3_aa: CASSVGGQAEAFF
clone_size: -; d_call: TRBD1; v_call: TRBV28; j_call: TRBJ1-1; cdr3_nt: TGTGCCAGCAGCTCCATCACAGGGGGCCGGGTAGCTTTCTTT; cdr3_aa: CASSSITGGRVAFF
clone_size: -; d_call: -; v_call: TRBV19; j_call: TRBJ2-2; cdr3_nt: TGTGCCAGTAGTAGAACAGGCGGCACCGGGGAGCTGTTTTTT; cdr3_aa: CASSRTGGTGELFF
clone_size: few; d_call: -; v_call: TRBV28; j_call: TRBJ1-1; cdr3_nt: TGTGCCAGCGGTCGCGGGCAGCCGAACACTGAAGCTTTCTTT; cdr3_aa: CASGRGQPNTEAFF
clone_size: few; d_call: -; v_call: TRBV20-1; j_call: TRBJ1-2; cdr3_nt: TGCGGCCGACCCGGGAACTATGGCTACACCTTC; cdr3_aa: CGRPGNYGYTF
clone_size: -; d_call: TRBD2; v_call: TRBV7-9; j_call: TRBJ2-1; cdr3_nt: TGTGCCAGCAGCTTAGAAGGACTAGCGGGACTTGAGCAGTTCTTC; cdr3_aa: CASSLEGLAGLEQFF
clone_size: -; d_call: -; v_call: TRBV14; j_call: TRBJ2-1; cdr3_nt: TGTGCCAGCAGCCGACAGATCTCCTACAATGAGCAGTTCTTC; cdr3_aa: CASSRQISYNEQFF
clone_size: -; d_call: -; v_call: TRBV11-1; j_call: TRBJ1-1; cdr3_nt: TGTGCCAGCAGCCCGTTAGACCGGGGGACCGGCGCTTTCTTT; cdr3_aa: CASSPLDRGTGAFF
clone_size: -; d_call: -; v_call: TRBV5-5; j_call: TRBJ1-1; cdr3_nt: TGTGCCAGCAGGGGCGGGACCTACACGGGACCTGAAGCTTTCTTT; cdr3_aa: CASRGGTYTGPEAFF
clone_size: -; d_call: -; v_call: TRBV7-8; j_call: TRBJ1-5; cdr3_nt: TGTGCCAGCAGCTTAGTAGGGGATCAGCCCCAGCATTTT; cdr3_aa: CASSLVGDQPQHF
clone_size: -; d_call: -; v_call: TRBV11-2; j_call: TRBJ1-2; cdr3_nt: TGTGCCAGCAGCTTATTAGCGGCCGCTTATGGCTACACCTTC; cdr3_aa: CASSLLAAAYGYTF
clone_size: -; d_call: TRBD1; v_call: TRBV19; j_call: TRBJ1-5; cdr3_nt: TGTGCCAGTAGCGTGGGACAGCCCAGAACTCAGCCCCAGCATTTT; cdr3_aa: CASSVGQPRTQPQHF
clone_size: -; d_call: -; v_call: TRBV13; j_call: TRBJ1-4; cdr3_nt: TGTGCCAGCACCCTACAGGGTTTAGAGGAAAAACTGTTTTTT; cdr3_aa: CASTLQGLEEKLFF
clone_size: -; d_call: -; v_call: TRBV18; j_call: TRBJ1-2; cdr3_nt: TGTGCCAGCTCTCCCGGGTCGAACTATGGCTACACCTTC; cdr3_aa: CASSPGSNYGYTF